The next 11 T cell receptor beta chains were all read from a single sample in a study of cytomegalovirus exposure and HLA in healthy donors. Amplification used 60 Vbeta primers and 13 Jbeta primers. Method: immunoSEQ multiplex PCR; TCRdb's copy keeps in-frame clones and lacks some. The top ten clones hold under 2% of a sample with around 190,000 clones, 85% to 90% of them seen once. The material sequenced was PBMCs. All receptors come from a woman aged 18-35 years in good health and CMV-seronegative.

J is TRBJ1-5 and V is TRBV6-4, with 10 bases identical to TRBD1. CDR1 and CDR2 (germline): MRHNA, SNTAGT. This CDR3 contains 19 residues. After removal of 2 bases from V and 2 bases from J, the junction contained 12 bases not matched to a gene. CDR3 in amino acids: CASSDRRDRGPLGNQPQHF. CDR3 sequence (DNA): TGTGCCAGCAGTGACAGGCGGGACAGGGGCCCTCTTGGCAATCAGCCCCAGCATTTT.

The chain combines TRBV6-5 with TRBJ1-6, with D maybe TRBD1 (5 bases). CDR1 and CDR2 (germline): MNHEY, SVGAGI. The CDR3 length is 14 residues. V lost 5 bases and J lost 2, with 7 bases in between. The CDR3 DNA reads as TGTGCCAGCAGTGAACAGGCCTATAATTCACCCCTCCACTTT. Its translation is CASSEQAYNSPLHF.

The chain links TRBV5-8 to TRBJ2-5; 7 nucleotides align to TRBD1. Germline V gene data show CDR1 as SGHTS and CDR2 as YDEGEE. The CDR3 covers 14 residues. V shed 5 bases and J 5 bases; nucleotides not matched to a gene: 9. The CDR3 DNA is TGTGCCAGCAGACTTGGACAGGCAGGCGAGACCCAGTACTTC. It specifies CASRLGQAGETQYF.

The chain recombines TRBV5-1 with TRBJ2-1, with TRBD2 identical over 7 bases. Germline V lookup: CDR1 SGHRS, CDR2 YFSETQ. The CDR3 is made up of 13 amino acids. J gave up 7 bases and V 4 bases, and 5 bases lay outside the gene matches. The CDR3: CASSPGGANEQFF. Here the CDR3 DNA reads TGCGCCAGCAGCCCGGGGGGTGCAAATGAGCAGTTCTTC.

This clone was seen only once. The rearrangement links TRBV4-1 to TRBJ2-5, with 7 bases fitting TRBD1. Germline CDR1 MGHRA, CDR2 YSYEKL. V shed 3 bases and J 5 bases; nucleotides not matched to a gene: 9. This CDR3 region has 15 residues. The CDR3: CASSHGDRVRETQYF. The CDR3 region has the DNA TGCGCCAGCAGCCATGGCGACAGGGTTAGGGAGACCCAGTACTTC.

The CDR3 sequence is CASSPWPSLSGANVLTF. CDR3 coding DNA: TGTGCCAGCAGCCCCTGGCCATCGTTATCTGGGGCCAACGTCCTGACTTTC. J is TRBJ2-6 and V is TRBV9; D not certain. Germline CDR1 SGDLS, CDR2 YYNGEE. The CDR3 covers 17 residues. V dropped 4 bases and J dropped 1 base, with 15 bases sitting between them.

The sample holds a few counts of this clone. The rearrangement uses TRBV5-1 and TRBJ1-4; possible D gene TRBD1, 6 bases. V dropped 4 bases and J dropped 13 bases, with 11 bases sitting between them. Germline V gene sequence: CDR1 SGHRS, CDR2 YFSETQ. The CDR3 contains 11 residues. The CDR3 region is CASSAQGRLFF. The CDR3 bases are TGCGCCAGCAGCGCCCAGGGGAGACTGTTTTTT.

This clone came up once. V usage is TRBV6-5 and J usage is TRBJ2-7; 7 nucleotides match TRBD1. CDR1 and CDR2 (germline): MNHEY, SVGAGI. The CDR3 extends over 14 amino acids. The junction had 8 bases not matched to a gene; V was cut back by 5 bases and J by 4 bases. As DNA, the CDR3 is TGTGCCAGCAGTGCTCCGGGACAGTCGTACGAGCAGTACTTC. The encoded protein is CASSAPGQSYEQYF.

The chain couples TRBV27 to TRBJ1-3, with a weak D call TRBD1 (6 bases). Trimming pared 3 bases from V and 2 bases from J, leaving 14 bases between. This CDR3 comprises 16 residues. Germline CDR1 and CDR2: MNHEY and SMNVEV (reference sequence). The CDR3, as DNA: TGTGCCAGCAGTTTTCGTGTTCCAGGGGCTGGAAACACCATATATTTT. This gives the protein CASSFRVPGAGNTIYF.

This clone was picked up one time. The rearrangement uses TRBV28 and TRBJ1-2; D call uncertain. From germline, CDR1 is MDHEN and CDR2 SYDVKM. The CDR3 is 11 amino acids. Trimming stripped 6 bases from V and 8 bases from J, with 10 bases between. CDR3 sequence (DNA): TGTGCCAGCAGCAGAGGTAGCGGCTACACCTTC. Amino acid sequence: CASSRGSGYTF.

This chain joins TRBV5-4 and TRBJ2-1; TRBD1 is a possible D gene (5 bases). CDR1 is SGHNT and CDR2 is YYREEE in the germline V gene (reference sequence). The CDR3 length is 13 residues. Trimming removed 4 bases from V and 6 bases from J, with 11 bases in between. CDR3 DNA sequence: TGTGCCAGCAGCCCGGGCAGGGTCAATGAGCAGTTCTTC. Its translation: CASSPGRVNEQFF.